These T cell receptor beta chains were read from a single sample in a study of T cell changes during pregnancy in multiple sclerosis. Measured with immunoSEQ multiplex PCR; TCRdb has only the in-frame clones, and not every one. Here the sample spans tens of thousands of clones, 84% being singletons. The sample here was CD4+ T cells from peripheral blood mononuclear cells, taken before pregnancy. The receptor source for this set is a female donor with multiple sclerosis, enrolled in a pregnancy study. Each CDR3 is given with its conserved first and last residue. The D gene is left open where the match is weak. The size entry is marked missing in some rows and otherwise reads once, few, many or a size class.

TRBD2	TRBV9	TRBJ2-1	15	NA	CASSVVGGTFNEQFF	TGTGCCAGCAGCGTAGTGGGGGGGACCTTCAATGAGCAGTTCTTC
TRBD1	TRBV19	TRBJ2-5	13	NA	CASSSGGAETQYF	TGTGCCAGTAGTTCAGGGGGCGCCGAGACCCAGTACTTC
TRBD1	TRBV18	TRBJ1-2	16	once	CASSPPSQGASDGYTF	TGTGCCAGCTCACCACCGAGTCAGGGGGCAAGTGATGGCTACACCTTC
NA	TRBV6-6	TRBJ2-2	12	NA	CASQENTGELFF	TGTGCCAGTCAGGAAAACACCGGGGAGCTGTTTTTT
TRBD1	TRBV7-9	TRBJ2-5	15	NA	CASSGPWTGQETQYF	TGTGCCAGCAGCGGCCCCTGGACAGGCCAAGAGACCCAGTACTTC
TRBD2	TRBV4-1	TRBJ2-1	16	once	CASSQDPSGAYNEQFF	TGCGCCAGCAGCCAAGATCCTAGCGGAGCCTACAATGAGCAGTTCTTC
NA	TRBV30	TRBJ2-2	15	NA	CAWSVAGSNTGELFF	TGTGCCTGGAGTGTCGCAGGGTCGAACACCGGGGAGCTGTTTTTT
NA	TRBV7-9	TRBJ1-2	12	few	CASSSGMRGYTF	TGTGCCAGCAGCTCCGGGATGAGGGGCTACACCTTC
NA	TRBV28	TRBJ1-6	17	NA	CASSPGDTSSYNSPLHF	TGTGCCAGCAGTCCCGGGGACACGAGCTCCTATAATTCACCCCTCCACTTT
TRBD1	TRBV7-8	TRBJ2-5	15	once	CASSDGTGWRETQYF	TGTGCCAGCAGCGATGGGACAGGGTGGCGAGAGACCCAGTACTTC
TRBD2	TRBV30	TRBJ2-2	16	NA	CAWSRGTSGYTGELFF	TGTGCCTGGAGTAGAGGGACTAGCGGATACACCGGGGAGCTGTTTTTT
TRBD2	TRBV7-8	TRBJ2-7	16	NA	CASSSGLAGGGGEQYF	TGTGCCAGCAGCTCGGGACTAGCGGGGGGAGGAGGCGAGCAGTACTTC
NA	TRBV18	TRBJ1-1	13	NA	CASSPPESGPAFF	TGTGCCAGCTCACCACCAGAGAGTGGGCCAGCTTTCTTT
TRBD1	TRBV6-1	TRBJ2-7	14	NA	CASSELGQVYEQYF	TGTGCCAGCAGTGAGTTAGGACAGGTATACGAGCAGTACTTC
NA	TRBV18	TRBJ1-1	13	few	CASSPGLNTEAFF	TGTGCCAGCTCCCCCGGTTTGAACACTGAAGCTTTCTTT
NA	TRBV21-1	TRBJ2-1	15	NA	CASIDRTGFLNEQFF	TGTGCCAGCATTGACAGGACAGGGTTTCTCAATGAGCAGTTCTTC
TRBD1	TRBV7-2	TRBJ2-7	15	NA	CASSPGQGIYYEQYF	TGTGCCAGCAGCCCGGGACAGGGAATATACTACGAGCAGTACTTC
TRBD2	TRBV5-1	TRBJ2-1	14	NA	CASSLGLAQNEQFF	TGCGCCAGCAGCTTGGGACTAGCGCAGAATGAGCAGTTCTTC
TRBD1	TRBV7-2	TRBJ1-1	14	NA	CASSFQGAGTEAFF	TGTGCCAGCAGCTTTCAGGGGGCCGGAACTGAAGCTTTCTTT
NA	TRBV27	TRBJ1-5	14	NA	CASSLQGTNQPQHF	TGTGCCAGCAGTCTACAGGGAACGAATCAGCCCCAGCATTTT
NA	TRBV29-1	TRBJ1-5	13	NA	CSVATAPRQPQHF	TGCAGCGTCGCGACAGCCCCAAGGCAGCCCCAGCATTTT
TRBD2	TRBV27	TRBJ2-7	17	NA	CASSARLAGGPQYEQYF	TGTGCCAGCAGTGCCCGACTAGCGGGAGGCCCCCAATACGAGCAGTACTTC
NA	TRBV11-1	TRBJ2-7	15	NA	CASSLDGTSAYEQYF	TGTGCCAGCAGCTTAGACGGGACTTCCGCCTACGAGCAGTACTTC
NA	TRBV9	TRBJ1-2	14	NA	CASSVGGLAYGYTF	TGTGCCAGCAGCGTAGGGGGACTCGCCTATGGCTACACCTTC
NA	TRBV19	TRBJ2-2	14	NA	CASSIQVPPRRLFF	TGTGCCAGTAGTATACAGGTACCCCCGAGAAGGCTGTTTTTT
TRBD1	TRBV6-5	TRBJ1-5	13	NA	CASSRQGNQPQHF	TGTGCCAGCAGCCGACAGGGAAATCAGCCCCAGCATTTT
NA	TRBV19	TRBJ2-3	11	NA	CASSISDTQYF	TGTGCCAGTAGTATCTCGGATACGCAGTATTTT
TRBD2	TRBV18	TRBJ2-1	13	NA	CASSPQRGGVQFF	TGTGCCAGCTCACCCCAGCGGGGGGGCGTACAGTTCTTC
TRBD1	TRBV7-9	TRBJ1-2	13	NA	CASSPGQRYGYTF	TGTGCCAGCAGCCCGGGACAGAGGTATGGCTACACCTTC
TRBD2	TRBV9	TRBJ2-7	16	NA	CASSEYGLAGSREQYF	TGTGCCAGCAGCGAATACGGACTAGCGGGATCTCGGGAGCAGTACTTC
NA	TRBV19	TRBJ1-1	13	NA	CAVRGMVNTEAFF	TGCGCAGTAAGGGGGATGGTGAACACTGAAGCTTTCTTT
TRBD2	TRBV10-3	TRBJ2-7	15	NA	CAISELAGGPNEQYF	TGTGCCATCAGTGAGCTAGCGGGAGGGCCGAACGAGCAGTACTTC
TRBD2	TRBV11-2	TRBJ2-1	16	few	CASSLVSGGLSNEQFF	TGTGCCAGCAGCTTAGTATCGGGGGGGCTGAGCAATGAGCAGTTCTTC
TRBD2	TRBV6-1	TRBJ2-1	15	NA	CASFPLAGLSNEQFF	TGTGCCAGCTTTCCTCTAGCGGGACTAAGCAATGAGCAGTTCTTC
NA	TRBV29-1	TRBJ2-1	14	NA	CSLLMGPNGHEQFF	TGCAGCTTACTCATGGGGCCCAATGGGCATGAGCAGTTCTTC
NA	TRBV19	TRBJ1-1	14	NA	CASSHRVMNTEAFF	TGTGCCAGTAGCCACAGGGTAATGAACACTGAAGCTTTCTTT
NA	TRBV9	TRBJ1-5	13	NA	CASSRRADQPQHF	TGTGCCAGCAGTCGCAGGGCTGATCAGCCCCAGCATTTT
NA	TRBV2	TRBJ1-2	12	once	CASSVFGYGYTF	TGTGCCAGCAGTGTATTCGGGTATGGCTACACCTTC
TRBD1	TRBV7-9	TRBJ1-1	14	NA	CASSLWTGDAEAFF	TGTGCCAGCAGCTTATGGACAGGTGATGCTGAAGCTTTCTTT
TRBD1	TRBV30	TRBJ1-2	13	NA	CASSWAGRGGYTF	TGTGCTTCCTCTTGGGCCGGCAGGGGGGGCTACACCTTC
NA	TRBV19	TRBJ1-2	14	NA	CASRTEQGDYGYTF	TGTGCCAGTAGGACAGAACAGGGCGATTATGGCTACACCTTC